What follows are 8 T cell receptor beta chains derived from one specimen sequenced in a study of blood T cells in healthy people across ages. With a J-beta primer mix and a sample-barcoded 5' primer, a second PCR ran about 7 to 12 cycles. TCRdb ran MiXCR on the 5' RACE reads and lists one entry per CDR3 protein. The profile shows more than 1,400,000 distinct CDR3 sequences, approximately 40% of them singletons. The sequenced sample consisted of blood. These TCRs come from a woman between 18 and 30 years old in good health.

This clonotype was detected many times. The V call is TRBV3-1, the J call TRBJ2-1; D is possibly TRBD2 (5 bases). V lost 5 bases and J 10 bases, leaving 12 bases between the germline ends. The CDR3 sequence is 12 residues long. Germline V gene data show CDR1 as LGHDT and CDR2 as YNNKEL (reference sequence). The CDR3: CASSLLAAEQFF. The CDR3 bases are TGTGCCAGCAGCTTGCTAGCAGCCGAGCAGTTCTTC.

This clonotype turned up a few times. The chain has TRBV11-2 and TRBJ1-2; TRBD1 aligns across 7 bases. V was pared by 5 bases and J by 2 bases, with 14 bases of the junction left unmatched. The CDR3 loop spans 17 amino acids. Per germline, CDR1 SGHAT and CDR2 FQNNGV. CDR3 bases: TGTGCCAGCAGCCCCGGGACAGCGGTTGCGCCAAACTATGGCTACACCTTC. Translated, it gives CASSPGTAVAPNYGYTF.

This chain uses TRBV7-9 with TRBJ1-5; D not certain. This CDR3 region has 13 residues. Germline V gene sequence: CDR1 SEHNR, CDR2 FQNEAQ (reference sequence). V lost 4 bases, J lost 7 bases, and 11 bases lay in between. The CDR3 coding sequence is TGTGCCAGCAGCTCACCGCCGGGCCAGCCCCAGCATTTT. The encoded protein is CASSSPPGQPQHF.

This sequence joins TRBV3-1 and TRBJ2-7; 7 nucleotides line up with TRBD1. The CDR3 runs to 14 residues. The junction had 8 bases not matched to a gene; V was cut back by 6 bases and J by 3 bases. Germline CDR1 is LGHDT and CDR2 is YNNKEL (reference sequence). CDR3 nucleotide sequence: TGTGCCAGCAGTCAGACGGGACAGCTCTACGAGCAGTACTTC. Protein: CASSQTGQLYEQYF.

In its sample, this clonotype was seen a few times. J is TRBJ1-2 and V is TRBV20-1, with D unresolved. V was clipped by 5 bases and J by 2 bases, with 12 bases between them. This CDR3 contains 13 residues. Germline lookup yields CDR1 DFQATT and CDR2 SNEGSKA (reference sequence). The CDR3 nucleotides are TGCAGTGCTCAACCGACGGGGAACTATGGCTACACCTTC. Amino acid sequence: CSAQPTGNYGYTF.

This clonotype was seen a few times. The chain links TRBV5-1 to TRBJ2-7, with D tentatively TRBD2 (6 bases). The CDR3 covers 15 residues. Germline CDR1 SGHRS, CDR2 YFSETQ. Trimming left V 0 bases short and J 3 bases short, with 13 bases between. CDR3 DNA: TGCGCCAGCAGCTTGGAGGGACTTAGAATCTACGAGCAGTACTTC. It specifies CASSLEGLRIYEQYF. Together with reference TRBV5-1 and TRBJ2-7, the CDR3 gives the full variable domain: KAGVTQTPRYLIKTRGQQVTLSCSPISGHRSVSWYQQTPGQGLQFLFEYFSETQRNKGNFPGRFSGRQFSNSRSEMNVSTLELGDSALYLCASSLEGLRIYEQYFGPGTRLTVT.

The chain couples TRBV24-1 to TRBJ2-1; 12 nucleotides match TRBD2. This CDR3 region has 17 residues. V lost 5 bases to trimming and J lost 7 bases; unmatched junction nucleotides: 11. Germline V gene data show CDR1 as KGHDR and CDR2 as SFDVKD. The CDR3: CATSGSGTSGSQNEQFF. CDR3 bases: TGTGCCACCAGTGGCTCCGGGACTAGCGGGTCTCAGAATGAGCAGTTCTTC.

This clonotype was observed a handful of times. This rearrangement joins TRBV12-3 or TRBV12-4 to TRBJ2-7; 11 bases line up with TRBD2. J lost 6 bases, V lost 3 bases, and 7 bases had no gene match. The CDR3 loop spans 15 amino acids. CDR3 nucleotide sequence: TGTGCCAGCAGTTTTGTGGGACTAGCGGTTACCGAGCAGTACTTC. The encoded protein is CASSFVGLAVTEQYF.